Listed below are T cell receptor beta chains from one sample, sequenced in a study of identical twins. TCRdb itself ran the 5' RACE reads through MiXCR, one entry per CDR3 protein. This table holds hundreds of thousands of distinct CDR3 sequences, roughly 6.2% found once. Sequenced: naive T cells sorted from blood. These receptors were obtained from a man aged 18 to 29 in good health. Each CDR3 is given with its conserved first and last residue. The D gene is left open where the match is weak. Some rows mark clone size as missing; the rest say once, few, many or name a class of expanded clone.

cdr3_length	d_call	clone_size	v_call	j_call	cdr3_aa	cdr3_nt
13	.	many	TRBV29-1	TRBJ1-4	CSVSGRYYEKLFF	TGCAGCGTTTCGGGGAGGTATTATGAAAAACTGTTTTTT
16	.	many	TRBV24-1	TRBJ2-1	CATSDFPGRSYNEQFF	TGTGCCACCAGTGATTTCCCCGGTCGGTCCTACAATGAGCAGTTCTTC
15	TRBD1	.	TRBV5-1	TRBJ1-2	CASSWEPGQGDGYTF	TGCGCCAGCAGCTGGGAACCGGGACAGGGGGATGGCTACACCTTC
17	.	many	TRBV12-3/TRBV12-4	TRBJ2-1	CASSFLVGSVGGNEQFF	TGTGCCAGCAGTTTCCTCGTGGGCTCGGTGGGAGGCAATGAGCAGTTCTTC
18	TRBD1	few	TRBV9	TRBJ2-5	CASSVGDRGPYVQETQYF	TGTGCCAGCAGCGTAGGGGACAGGGGCCCCTATGTACAAGAGACCCAGTACTTC
14	.	many	TRBV11-2	TRBJ2-1	CASSLYGTYNEQFF	TGTGCCAGCAGCTTATACGGCACCTACAATGAGCAGTTCTTC
14	TRBD1	many	TRBV20-1	TRBJ2-7	CSARTPGQGYEQYF	TGCAGTGCTAGAACCCCGGGACAGGGCTACGAGCAGTACTTC
13	TRBD2	many	TRBV5-5	TRBJ2-7	CASNHRDYYEQYF	TGTGCCAGCAATCACCGGGACTACTACGAGCAGTACTTC
15	.	.	TRBV3-1	TRBJ2-4	CASSQDLVTKNIQYF	TGTGCCAGCAGCCAAGATCTGGTTACCAAAAACATTCAGTACTTC
15	TRBD1	.	TRBV28	TRBJ1-6	CASSFGGQGGSPLHF	TGTGCCAGTTCCTTTGGGGGGCAGGGGGGTTCACCCCTCCACTTT
14	.	.	TRBV5-1	TRBJ2-3	CASSDWAGTDTQYF	TGCGCCAGCAGCGACTGGGCCGGGACAGATACGCAGTATTTT
15	.	few	TRBV5-1	TRBJ2-5	CASSLPGTTLETQYF	TGCGCCAGCAGCTTGCCCGGGACAACCTTAGAGACCCAGTACTTC
14	.	few	TRBV12-3/TRBV12-4	TRBJ2-3	CASSLSLPTDTQYF	TGTGCCAGCAGCTTGTCGTTACCCACAGATACGCAGTATTTT
13	.	many	TRBV12-3/TRBV12-4	TRBJ2-5	CASSSSVQETQYF	TGTGCCAGCAGTTCTAGCGTCCAAGAGACCCAGTACTTC
16	.	few	TRBV28	TRBJ1-1	CASSLMPSGQGTEAFF	TGTGCCAGCAGTTTAATGCCCTCGGGGCAGGGCACTGAAGCTTTCTTT
14	.	.	TRBV19	TRBJ2-2	CASSLGTDTGELFF	TGTGCCAGTAGTCTAGGGACTGACACCGGGGAGCTGTTTTTT
14	.	few	TRBV6-2/TRBV6-3	TRBJ1-2	CASRNPGSNYGYTF	TGTGCCAGCAGGAATCCCGGATCTAACTATGGCTACACCTTC
16	.	.	TRBV18	TRBJ2-6	CASSPDIHSGANVLTF	TGTGCCAGCTCACCGGACATCCACTCTGGGGCCAACGTCCTGACTTTC
19	.	few	TRBV18	TRBJ2-7	CASSPPGPKIQRAPYEQYF	TGTGCCAGCTCACCACCAGGGCCCAAGATACAGCGGGCTCCATACGAGCAGTACTTC
18	TRBD2	many	TRBV25-1	TRBJ2-1	CASSELGLAGETYNEQFF	TGTGCCAGCAGTGAATTAGGGCTAGCGGGAGAGACCTACAATGAGCAGTTCTTC
16	TRBD2	.	TRBV5-1	TRBJ2-1	CASKGLAVSSYNEQFF	TGCGCCAGCAAGGGACTAGCGGTGAGCTCCTACAATGAGCAGTTCTTC
12	.	many	TRBV10-3	TRBJ2-5	CAISESGETQYF	TGTGCCATCAGTGAGTCGGGGGAGACCCAGTACTTC
15	.	.	TRBV28	TRBJ2-3	CASRVETGRGDTQYF	TGTGCCAGCAGGGTAGAGACAGGGCGGGGAGATACGCAGTATTTT
16	TRBD2	.	TRBV2	TRBJ2-7	CASSEMGLAGSYEQYF	TGTGCCAGCAGTGAAATGGGACTAGCGGGATCTTACGAGCAGTACTTC
12	.	many	TRBV12-3/TRBV12-4	TRBJ2-5	CASVRDQETQYF	TGTGCCAGCGTAAGGGACCAAGAGACCCAGTACTTC
15	.	many	TRBV5-1	TRBJ2-1	CASSLTPGSLNEQFF	TGCGCCAGCAGCCTTACCCCAGGGTCGCTCAATGAGCAGTTCTTC
17	TRBD1	.	TRBV18	TRBJ1-4	CASSPRRGQTYNEKLFF	TGTGCCAGCTCACCCAGAAGGGGACAGACCTACAATGAAAAACTGTTTTTT
11	.	few	TRBV7-8	TRBJ2-2	CASSFPPELFF	TGTGCCAGCAGCTTCCCCCCTGAGCTGTTTTTT
14	TRBD1	many	TRBV5-1	TRBJ1-4	CASSIHRGGEKLFF	TGCGCCAGCAGCATCCACAGGGGTGGTGAAAAACTGTTTTTT
15	.	many	TRBV20-1	TRBJ2-1	CSARDPLRENNEQFF	TGCAGTGCTAGAGATCCCCTCCGGGAAAACAATGAGCAGTTCTTC